This section outlines one TCR beta chain sequence together with its context. The data are from a study of shared T cell receptors in the human thymus. Measured with immunoSEQ multiplex PCR; TCRdb has only the in-frame clones, and not every one. The sample holds 72,000 or so clones, around 96% seen once. The TCR was taken from a human donor. The sequencing input was thymocytes.

The chain's CDR3 is CASSVGEGAHDEQFF. The CDR3, as DNA: TGTGCCAGCAGCGTAGGTGAGGGGGCCCACGATGAGCAGTTCTTC. The J gene is TRBJ2-1, the V gene TRBV9; the match to TRBD1 covers 7 bases. CDR3 size: 15 residues. The germline CDR1 and CDR2 sequences are SGDLS and YYNGEE. The V and J ends lost 0 bases and 8 bases, in that order; junction bases with no gene match: 8.